The 24 T cell receptor beta chains given below trace back to one sample, sequenced in a study of cytomegalovirus exposure and HLA in healthy donors. The PCR ran on 60 Vbeta and 13 Jbeta primers. The table came from immunoSEQ multiplex PCR; TCRdb's copy has only in-frame clones and leaves some out. The sample yields 120,000 to 150,000 clones, roughly 80% seen once. The sequenced sample consisted of PBMCs. These receptors came from a female donor in good health and CMV-seronegative.

The chain combines TRBV10-3 with TRBJ2-7; maybe TRBD2 (5 bases). The CDR3 length is 14 residues. Trimming left V 7 bases short and J 2 bases short, with 15 bases between. Germline CDR1 is ENHRY and CDR2 is SYGVKD. The CDR3 here is CAITSRETTYEQYF. DNA of the CDR3: TGTGCCATCACCTCAAGGGAGACTACCTACGAGCAGTACTTC.

CDR3 sequence reads: CASSNSRQGQTEAFF. As DNA, the CDR3 is TGTGCCAGCAGCAATTCCCGACAGGGTCAAACTGAAGCTTTCTTT. V usage is TRBV11-3 and J usage is TRBJ1-1; TRBD1 aligns across 7 bases. There are 15 residues in the CDR3. In germline, CDR1 is SGHNT, CDR2 YENEEA. With V trimmed by 5 bases and J by 5 bases, 11 bases remained unmatched.

CDR3 loop: CASSLMRGNTGELFF. The CDR3 region has the DNA TGTGCCAGCAGCTTAATGCGGGGGAACACCGGGGAGCTGTTTTTT. The chain combines TRBV7-2 with TRBJ2-2, with D tentatively TRBD2 (6 bases). Deletions cut 2 bases from V and 1 base from J, with 8 bases between. This CDR3 comprises 15 residues. Germline loops: CDR1 SGHTA, CDR2 FQGNSA.

The chain uses TRBV13 and TRBJ2-5; TRBD2 matches 8 bases. This CDR3 has 13 residues. CDR1 is PRHDT and CDR2 is FYEKMQ in the germline V gene (reference sequence). V was pared by 7 bases and J by 5 bases, with 6 bases of the junction left unmatched. Here the CDR3 reads CASNSGAHETQYF. The CDR3 DNA reads TGTGCCAGCAATAGCGGGGCACACGAGACCCAGTACTTC.

The genes are TRBV2 and TRBJ1-5; 8 bases are shared with TRBD1. Losses at the gene ends were 2 bases for V and 5 bases for J; bases not matched to a gene: 5. CDR1 and CDR2 (germline): SNHLY, FYNNEI. The CDR3 is 15 amino acids. The CDR3 DNA reads TGTGCCAGCAGTGAAAATCAGGGGGCTTATCAGCCCCAGCATTTT. The encoded protein is CASSENQGAYQPQHF.

The chain is built from TRBV10-1 and TRBJ2-7; D remains unclear. Trimming took off 3 bases at V and 5 bases at J, with 8 bases between the two ends. CDR1 and CDR2 from the germline V gene are WNHNN and SYGVQD (reference sequence). This CDR3 spans 12 amino acids. CDR3 in amino acids: CASSDIGDEQYF. CDR3 bases: TGCGCCAGCAGTGATATCGGAGACGAGCAGTACTTC.

This chain joins TRBV5-4 and TRBJ1-5; no firm D call. Germline values: CDR1 SGHNT, CDR2 YYREEE (reference sequence). The length of the CDR3 is 15 residues. V gave up 8 bases and J gave up 3 bases, with 18 bases separating them. CDR3 coding DNA: TGTGCCAGATCTGGCGGCAGAAAGAACAATCAGCCCCAGCATTTT. The encoded protein is CARSGGRKNNQPQHF.

The rearrangement joins TRBV5-5 to TRBJ2-5, with TRBD2 matching 7 bases. J lost 5 bases, V lost 3 bases, and 7 bases had no gene match. Germline V gives CDR1 SGHKS, CDR2 YYEKEE (reference sequence). The CDR3 is 14 residues long. The CDR3 DNA reads TGTGCCAGCAGCTCAGTGGAGGGAGGGGAGACCCAGTACTTC. Its protein is CASSSVEGGETQYF.

This chain connects TRBV30 to TRBJ2-7; D possibly corresponds to TRBD1 (6 bases). Germline V gene lookup returns CDR1 GTSNPN and CDR2 SVGIG (reference sequence). Trimming took 0 bases from V and 2 from J, leaving 8 bases between them. The CDR3 sequence is 13 residues long. The CDR3 sequence is CAWSVQGPYEQYF. The CDR3 DNA reads as TGTGCCTGGAGTGTACAGGGCCCCTACGAGCAGTACTTC.

The chain recombines TRBV2 with TRBJ1-5; the D is unclear. Germline V gives CDR1 SNHLY, CDR2 FYNNEI. V was clipped by 7 bases and J by 10 bases, with 17 bases between them. This CDR3 is 13 amino acids long. The CDR3 sequence is CASTEGAISPQHF. DNA of the CDR3: TGTGCCAGCACCGAGGGAGCAATCAGCCCCCAGCATTTT.

This chain connects TRBV28 to TRBJ2-7; 7 bases fit TRBD1. With V trimmed by 7 bases and J by 5 bases, 11 bases remained unmatched. In germline, CDR1 is MDHEN, CDR2 SYDVKM. The CDR3 runs to 14 residues. The CDR3 region has the DNA TGTGCCAGCACCCTCCCCCGGGACAGTCACGAGCAGTACTTC. Translated, it gives CASTLPRDSHEQYF.

The rearrangement joins TRBV5-1 to TRBJ2-1, with TRBD1 matching over 8 bases. The germline V gene has CDR1 SGHRS and CDR2 YFSETQ. The CDR3 spans 17 residues. V lost 1 base to trimming and J lost 2 bases; unmatched junction nucleotides: 8. CDR3 protein: CASSLNGQGGPYNEQFF. CDR3 sequence (DNA): TGCGCCAGCAGCTTGAATGGACAGGGAGGACCCTACAATGAGCAGTTCTTC.

The chain uses TRBV6-5 and TRBJ2-1; the D gene is possibly TRBD1 (5 bases). V lost 9 bases, J lost 7 bases, and 16 bases lay in between. The CDR3 loop spans 13 amino acids. CDR1 is MNHEY and CDR2 is SVGAGI in the germline V gene. CDR3 coding DNA: TGTGCCAGTAAAGACAGTTTTTTTAATGAGCAGTTCTTC. Amino acids: CASKDSFFNEQFF.

The sample holds a few counts of this clone. The genes are TRBV2 and TRBJ1-6; TRBD1 matches 10 bases. This CDR3 comprises 14 residues. CDR1 and CDR2 (germline): SNHLY, FYNNEI. With V trimmed by 7 bases and J by 9 bases, 6 bases remained unmatched. DNA for the CDR3: TGTGCCAGCACTCGACAGGGGGCGGGTTCACCCCTCCACTTT. Amino acid sequence: CASTRQGAGSPLHF.

The chain couples TRBV7-3 to TRBJ2-2; maybe TRBD2 (6 bases). The germline gives CDR1 SGHTA, CDR2 FQGTGA. The length of the CDR3 is 15 residues. V was clipped by 5 bases and J by 4 bases, with 14 bases between them. Here the CDR3 reads CASSAPGVPTGELFF. DNA for the CDR3: TGTGCCAGCAGCGCCCCGGGGGTGCCCACCGGGGAGCTGTTTTTT.

CDR3 region: CASSLTSGDYTDTQYF. In nucleotides, the CDR3 is TGTGCCAGCAGCCTGACTAGCGGGGATTACACAGATACGCAGTATTTT. The chain has TRBV7-9 and TRBJ2-3; 11 bases match TRBD2. Trimming at V came to 5 bases and at J to 2 bases, leaving 6 bases not matched to a gene. The germline V gene encodes CDR1 SEHNR and CDR2 FQNEAQ (reference sequence). The CDR3 extends over 16 amino acids.

This rearrangement joins TRBV28 to TRBJ2-7, with D tentatively TRBD1 (6 bases). The length of the CDR3 is 17 residues. The ends were cut back, 4 bases at V and 3 bases at J, with 22 bases in the middle. Germline V gene sequence: CDR1 MDHEN, CDR2 SYDVKM. CDR3 nucleotides: TGTGCCAGCAGTTCCGAAGGGTCACACAGGGAACGCTACGAGCAGTACTTC. Translated, it gives CASSSEGSHRERYEQYF. The full variable domain, rest sourced from reference TRBV28 and TRBJ2-7, is DVKVTQSSRYLVKRTGEKVFLECVQDMDHENMFWYRQDPGLGLRLIYFSYDVKMKEKGDIPEGYSVSREKKERFSLILESASTNQTSMYLCASSSEGSHRERYEQYFGPGTRLTVT.

The chain joins TRBV4-2 to TRBJ2-1; the D gene is possibly TRBD2 (6 bases). This CDR3 has 13 amino acids. Trimming stripped 0 bases from V and 12 bases from J, with 12 bases between. The germline gives CDR1 LGHNA, CDR2 YNFKEQ. CDR3 nucleotides: TGTGCCAGCAGCCAAGATTTTGGGACTGCGCAGTTCTTC. Residues: CASSQDFGTAQFF.

CDR3: CATIRGNPSGNTIYF. The CDR3 DNA follows: TGTGCCACCATAAGGGGGAATCCCTCTGGAAACACCATATATTTT. This sequence joins TRBV19 and TRBJ1-3, with D tentatively TRBD1 (6 bases). With 10 bases removed from V and 0 bases from J, the gap between germline ends came to 16 bases. Germline lookup yields CDR1 LNHDA and CDR2 SQIVND (reference sequence). This CDR3 comprises 15 residues.

CDR3 in DNA: TGTGCCAGCAGTTTAGTCAGGGGTGATTCTACTAATAGCAATCAGCCCCAGCATTTT. Protein sequence: CASSLVRGDSTNSNQPQHF. The chain carries TRBV28 and TRBJ1-5, with D possibly being TRBD1 (6 bases). Germline V gene lookup returns CDR1 MDHEN and CDR2 SYDVKM. The CDR3 extends over 19 amino acids. The germline V and J ends were trimmed by 2 bases and 0 bases, with 20 bases remaining between them.

This clone showed up just a few times. The chain couples TRBV9 to TRBJ2-5, with D perhaps TRBD1 (6 bases). Germline-derived CDR1 and CDR2 are SGDLS and YYNGEE. This CDR3 spans 16 amino acids. The V end lost 4 bases, the J end lost 2 bases, and 18 bases lay between the germline ends. Written as DNA, the CDR3 is TGTGCCAGCAGCCCACACCTGGGGACACGACAAGAGACCCAGTACTTC. Amino acid sequence: CASSPHLGTRQETQYF.

The chain combines TRBV12-5 with TRBJ2-1, with 8 bases aligning to TRBD2. J lost 5 bases, V lost 3 bases, and 3 bases had no gene match. CDR3 length equals 14 residues. The germline V gene has CDR1 LGHNT and CDR2 FRNRAP. The CDR3 DNA reads as TGTGCTAGTGGTTTTAGCGGGATCAACAATGAGCAGTTCTTC. The encoded protein is CASGFSGINNEQFF.

The V and J genes are TRBV6-1 and TRBJ1-1; D perhaps matches TRBD1 (6 bases). Germline V gives CDR1 MNHNS, CDR2 SASEGT. With 0 bases removed from V and 11 bases from J, the gap between germline ends came to 19 bases. The CDR3 is made up of 15 amino acids. As DNA, the CDR3 is TGTGCCAGCAGTGAAGCGCTTCTGGGGGCCACCGCGGCTTTCTTT. It encodes CASSEALLGATAAFF.

This clone has just one count. This chain joins TRBV5-1 and TRBJ2-2; D is unclear. V lost 0 bases and J 4 bases, leaving 7 bases between the germline ends. The CDR3 spans 14 residues. The germline V gene has CDR1 SGHRS and CDR2 YFSETQ. The CDR3 sequence: CASSLDSFTGELFF. In DNA form, the CDR3 reads TGCGCCAGCAGCTTGGACAGTTTCACCGGGGAGCTGTTTTTT.